Following are 18 T cell receptor beta chains from one sample sequenced in a study of cytomegalovirus exposure and HLA in healthy donors. The PCR contained 60 Vbeta and 13 Jbeta primers. Some clones are missing from TCRdb's copy, which holds only in-frame ones; the method was immunoSEQ multiplex PCR. Of approximately 70,000 clones detected, less than 85% appear once; the ten largest clones hold around a tenth. What was sequenced was PBMCs. The source is a woman in her forties or fifties in good health and CMV-seropositive.

This chain connects TRBV19 to TRBJ1-5; 7 nucleotides match TRBD1. With V trimmed by 3 bases and J by 11 bases, 1 base remained unmatched. Looked up from germline, CDR1 is LNHDA and CDR2 is SQIVND (reference sequence). The CDR3 is 11 amino acids. In DNA form, the CDR3 reads TGTGCCAGTAGTATGGGACAGACCCAGCATTTT. Translation: CASSMGQTQHF. Full variable domain (rest looked up from reference TRBV19 and TRBJ1-5): DGGITQSPKYLFRKEGQNVTLSCEQNLNHDAMYWYRQDPGQGLRLIYYSQIVNDFQKGDIAEGYSVSREKKESFPLTVTSAQKNPTAFYLCASSMGQTQHFGDGTRLSIL.

The CDR3 spells CASSWTDPRTDTQYF. The DNA for the CDR3 is TGTGCCAGTTCATGGACAGACCCCCGCACAGATACGCAGTATTTT. The genes are TRBV2 and TRBJ2-3; D may be TRBD1 (6 bases). V dropped 9 bases and J dropped 1 base, with 17 bases sitting between them. The CDR3 is made up of 15 amino acids. Germline CDR1 SNHLY, CDR2 FYNNEI.

The chain employs TRBV4-3 and TRBJ2-1, with 9 bases identical to TRBD2. Trimming took 4 bases from V and 5 from J; bases not matched to a gene: 21. Germline V gives CDR1 LGHNA, CDR2 YSLEER. The length of the CDR3 is 20 residues. In DNA form, the CDR3 reads TGCGCCAGCAGCCTAAACCTGGGGACTAGCAGGGGGGGGGTAAACAATGAGCAGTTCTTC. Its translation: CASSLNLGTSRGGVNNEQFF.

This chain connects TRBV6-5 to TRBJ1-2; 7 nucleotides line up with TRBD1. V trimming: 6 bases; J trimming: 7 bases; junction bases outside the gene matches: 8. Germline assignment: CDR1 MNHEY and CDR2 SVGAGI. The CDR3 covers 13 residues. The CDR3 is CASSNGQVGGYTF. The CDR3 DNA follows: TGTGCCAGCAGCAACGGACAGGTTGGTGGCTACACCTTC.

The chain has TRBV18 and TRBJ2-5, with D perhaps TRBD2 (5 bases). V was clipped by 0 bases and J by 0 bases, with 14 bases between them. The CDR3 extends over 17 amino acids. In germline, CDR1 is KGHSH, CDR2 LQKENI. CDR3 protein: CASSPPRSGLYQETQYF. CDR3 coding DNA: TGTGCCAGCTCACCACCCCGGTCCGGACTTTACCAAGAGACCCAGTACTTC.

This clone was seen once. The chain links TRBV7-2 to TRBJ2-7; 7 nucleotides align to TRBD2. V trimming: 5 bases; J trimming: 5 bases; junction bases outside the gene matches: 12. This CDR3 spans 15 amino acids. Germline CDR1 reads SGHTA; CDR2 reads FQGNSA. The CDR3 DNA reads TGTGCCAGCAGCCCCACCGGGACTACCCGGGACGAGCAGTACTTC. It encodes CASSPTGTTRDEQYF.

J is TRBJ2-1 and V is TRBV10-3; 8 bases fit TRBD2. Germline CDR1 is ENHRY and CDR2 is SYGVKD. The CDR3 extends over 14 amino acids. J lost 7 bases, V lost 5 bases, and 7 bases had no gene match. The CDR3 loop is CAISSAGAGNEQFF. CDR3 bases: TGTGCCATCAGTTCAGCGGGGGCAGGTAATGAGCAGTTCTTC.

In DNA, the CDR3 is TGCGCCAGCAGCCAAGGGAGAAACTATGGCTACACCTTC. Translation gives CASSQGRNYGYTF. The chain carries TRBV4-1 and TRBJ1-2, with unresolved D. Trimming left V 1 base short and J 2 bases short, with 5 bases between. The CDR3 totals 13 residues. Germline CDR1 reads MGHRA; CDR2 reads YSYEKL.

The chain carries TRBV30 and TRBJ2-2, with 7 bases fitting TRBD1. Germline values: CDR1 GTSNPN, CDR2 SVGIG (reference sequence). The CDR3 has 14 amino acids. V was pared by 2 bases and J by 4 bases, with 4 bases of the junction left unmatched. CDR3 sequence (DNA): TGTGCCTGGAGTAGGGGGCAGGTCACCGGGGAGCTGTTTTTT. Amino acids: CAWSRGQVTGELFF.

V gene TRBV7-9 combines with J gene TRBJ1-2, with 9 bases identical to TRBD1. Unmatched junction bases numbered 8, after V lost 5 bases and J lost 7 bases. CDR3 length equals 14 residues. The germline V gene has CDR1 SEHNR and CDR2 FQNEAQ (reference sequence). The CDR3 sequence is CASSTQGASGGYTF. CDR3 in DNA: TGTGCCAGCAGCACACAGGGGGCTTCTGGTGGCTACACCTTC.

This clone was detected a few times. J is TRBJ2-2 and V is TRBV5-1; D may be TRBD2 (6 bases). Per the germline V gene, CDR1 is SGHRS and CDR2 is YFSETQ. The length of the CDR3 is 17 residues. The V gene lost 7 bases and the J gene lost 7 bases, with 26 bases spanning the gap. CDR3 region: CASRHPIDGGTVGELFF. CDR3 sequence (DNA): TGCGCCAGCCGACACCCAATAGACGGCGGGACTGTCGGGGAGCTGTTTTTT.

This chain connects TRBV6-1 to TRBJ2-5, with D tentatively TRBD2 (6 bases). Per the germline V gene, CDR1 is MNHNS and CDR2 is SASEGT. The CDR3 is 13 residues long. The V end lost 6 bases, the J end lost 5 bases, and 13 bases lay between the germline ends. Here the CDR3 DNA reads TGTGCCAGCAGATCGGGGGATCTTGAGACCCAGTACTTC. This sequence encodes CASRSGDLETQYF.

The chain carries TRBV5-4 and TRBJ2-3; 8 bases map to TRBD2. Germline V gene data show CDR1 as SGHNT and CDR2 as YYREEE (reference sequence). CDR3 length: 15 amino acids. J gave up 4 bases and V 3 bases, and 7 bases lay outside the gene matches. This CDR3 is CASSSRGGQADTQYF. The CDR3 DNA reads as TGTGCCAGCAGCTCACGGGGGGGGCAGGCAGATACGCAGTATTTT.

This clone was observed a few times. The chain couples TRBV6-1 to TRBJ1-5, with 7 bases matching TRBD1. The CDR3 runs 13 residues. The J segment lost 6 bases and the V segment lost 4 bases, leaving 3 bases of the junction unmatched. Germline CDR1 and CDR2: MNHNS and SASEGT. As DNA, the CDR3 is TGTGCCAGCAGTGCAGGGGGTTTTCAGCCCCAGCATTTT. Encoded protein: CASSAGGFQPQHF.

The chain couples TRBV10-2 to TRBJ2-2; D gene ambiguous. This CDR3 comprises 12 residues. Germline CDR1 and CDR2: WSHSY and SAAADI. V lost 5 bases and J lost 4, with 5 bases in between. The CDR3 DNA sequence: TGCGCCAGCAGTCCCAGCACCGGGGAGCTGTTTTTT. Residues: CASSPSTGELFF.

This clone was seen only a few times. The gene calls are TRBV7-6 and TRBJ2-1; D may be TRBD1 (6 bases). The CDR3 runs 14 residues. Between the trimmed V and J ends, which lost 5 bases and 8 bases, there was a span of 16 bases. Germline assignment: CDR1 SGHVS and CDR2 FNYEAQ. The CDR3 sequence is CASSPLKGGYEQFF. The CDR3 DNA reads TGTGCCAGCAGCCCCCTTAAAGGGGGATATGAGCAGTTCTTC.

This clone came up once. This chain joins TRBV28 and TRBJ1-5; possibly TRBD1 for D (6 bases). V lost 6 bases and J lost 4, with 13 bases in between. The germline gives CDR1 MDHEN, CDR2 SYDVKM. The length of the CDR3 is 14 residues. CDR3 in amino acids: CASSRQAINQPQHF. DNA for the CDR3: TGTGCCAGCAGCCGACAGGCCATTAATCAGCCCCAGCATTTT.

The rearrangement joins TRBV27 to TRBJ2-5; 11 bases line up with TRBD2. Germline V gives CDR1 MNHEY, CDR2 SMNVEV (reference sequence). V trimming: 1 base; J trimming: 4 bases; junction bases outside the gene matches: 17. The CDR3 contains 20 residues. CDR3 amino acids: CASSLYPGLADPAQRETQYF. The DNA of the CDR3 is TGTGCCAGCAGTTTATATCCGGGACTAGCGGACCCCGCTCAACGAGAGACCCAGTACTTC.